This T cell receptor beta chain was recovered during a study of PD-1 blockade in classical Hodgkin lymphoma. Time point described: cycle 4 day 1 (C4D1), after less than 7 weeks of nivolumab. Relapses following autologous stem cell transplantation were seen in all patients, with brentuximab vedotin exposure varying. The germline CDR1 and CDR2 sequences are WSHSY and SAAADI. V was trimmed by 1 base and J by 3 bases, leaving 6 bases between them. This CDR3 contains 13 residues. Clones were sequenced by immunoSEQ multiplex PCR, and TCRdb holds only the in-frame ones, with some missing. Among about 31,000 clones listed, 81% were seen once.

This clonotype was obtained from a human donor with classical Hodgkin lymphoma. The sequencing used peripheral blood mononuclear cells (PBMCs), collected before the fourth cycle of nivolumab. The chain combines TRBV10-2 with TRBJ2-5, with D unresolved. The CDR3 spells CASSEYGEETQYF. Written as DNA, the CDR3 is TGCGCCAGCAGTGAGTATGGCGAAGAGACCCAGTACTTC.